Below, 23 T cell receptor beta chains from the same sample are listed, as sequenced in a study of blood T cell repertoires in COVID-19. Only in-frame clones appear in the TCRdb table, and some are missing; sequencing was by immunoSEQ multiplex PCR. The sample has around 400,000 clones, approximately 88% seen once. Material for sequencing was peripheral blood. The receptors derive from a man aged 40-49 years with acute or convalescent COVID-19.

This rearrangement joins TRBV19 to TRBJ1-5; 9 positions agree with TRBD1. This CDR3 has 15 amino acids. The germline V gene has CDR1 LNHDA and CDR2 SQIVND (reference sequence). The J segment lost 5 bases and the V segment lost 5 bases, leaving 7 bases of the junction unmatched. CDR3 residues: CASSPGTGTDQPQHF. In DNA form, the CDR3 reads TGTGCCAGTAGTCCCGGGACAGGGACGGATCAGCCCCAGCATTTT.

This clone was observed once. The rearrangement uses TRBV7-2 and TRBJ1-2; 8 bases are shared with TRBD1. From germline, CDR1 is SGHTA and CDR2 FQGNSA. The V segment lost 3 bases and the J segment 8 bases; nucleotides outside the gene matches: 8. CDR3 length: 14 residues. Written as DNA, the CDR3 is TGTGCCAGCAGCTTGGATCGCGACAGGGGCGGCTACACCTTC. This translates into CASSLDRDRGGYTF.

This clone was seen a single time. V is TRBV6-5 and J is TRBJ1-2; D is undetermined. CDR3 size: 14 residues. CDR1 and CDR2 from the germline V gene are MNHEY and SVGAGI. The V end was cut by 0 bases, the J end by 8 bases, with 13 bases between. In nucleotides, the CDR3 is TGTGCCAGCAGTTACTCTATGGCGGCTCCCGGCTACACCTTC. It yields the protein CASSYSMAAPGYTF.

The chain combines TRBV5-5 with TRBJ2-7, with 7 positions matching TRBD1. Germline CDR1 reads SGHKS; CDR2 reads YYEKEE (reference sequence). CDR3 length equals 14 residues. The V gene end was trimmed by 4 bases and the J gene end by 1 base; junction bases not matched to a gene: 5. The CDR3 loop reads CASSLRDSSYEQYF. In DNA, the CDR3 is TGTGCCAGCAGCCTCCGGGACAGTTCCTACGAGCAGTACTTC. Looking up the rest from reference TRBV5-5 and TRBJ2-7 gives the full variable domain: DAGVTQSPTHLIKTRGQQVTLRCSPISGHKSVSWYQQVLGQGPQFIFQYYEKEERGRGNFPDRFSARQFPNYSSELNVNALLLGDSALYLCASSLRDSSYEQYFGPGTRLTVT.

CDR3 sequence: CASRPPGGKRTEAFF. DNA for the CDR3: TGTGCCAGCAGGCCACCCGGGGGTAAGAGGACTGAAGCTTTCTTT. The rearrangement joins TRBV6-6 to TRBJ1-1; a possible D gene is TRBD1 (5 bases). V lost 6 bases, J lost 5 bases, and 19 bases lay in between. This CDR3 is built from 15 residues. The germline gives CDR1 MNHNY, CDR2 SVGAGI (reference sequence).

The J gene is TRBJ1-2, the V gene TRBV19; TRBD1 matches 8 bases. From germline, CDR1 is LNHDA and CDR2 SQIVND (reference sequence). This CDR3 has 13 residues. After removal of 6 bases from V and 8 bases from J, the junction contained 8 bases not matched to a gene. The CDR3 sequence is CASSEDREDGYTF. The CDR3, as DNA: TGTGCCAGTAGCGAGGACAGGGAGGACGGCTACACCTTC.

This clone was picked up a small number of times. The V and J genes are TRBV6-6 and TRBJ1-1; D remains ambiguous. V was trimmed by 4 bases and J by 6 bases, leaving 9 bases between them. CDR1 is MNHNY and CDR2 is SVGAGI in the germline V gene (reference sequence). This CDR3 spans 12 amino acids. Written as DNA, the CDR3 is TGTGCCAGCAGTTCAGAATACGCTGAAGCTTTCTTT. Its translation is CASSSEYAEAFF.

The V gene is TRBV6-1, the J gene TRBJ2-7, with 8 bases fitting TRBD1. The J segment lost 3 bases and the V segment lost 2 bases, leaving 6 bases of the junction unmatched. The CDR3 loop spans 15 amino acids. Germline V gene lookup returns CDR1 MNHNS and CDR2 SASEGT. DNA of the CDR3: TGTGCCAGCAGTGAATGGGGACAGGCCCTCTACGAGCAGTACTTC. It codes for CASSEWGQALYEQYF.

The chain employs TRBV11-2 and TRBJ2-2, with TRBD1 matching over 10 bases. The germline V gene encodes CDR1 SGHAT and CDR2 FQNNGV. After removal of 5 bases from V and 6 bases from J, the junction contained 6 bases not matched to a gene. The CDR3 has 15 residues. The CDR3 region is CASSHRDRGPGELFF. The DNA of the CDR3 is TGTGCCAGCAGCCACCGGGACAGGGGACCCGGGGAGCTGTTTTTT.

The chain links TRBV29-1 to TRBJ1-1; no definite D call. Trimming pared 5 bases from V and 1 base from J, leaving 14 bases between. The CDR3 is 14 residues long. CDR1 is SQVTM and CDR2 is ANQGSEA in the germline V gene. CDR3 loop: CSVQTAAGNTEAFF. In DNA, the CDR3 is TGCAGCGTTCAAACAGCGGCTGGGAACACTGAAGCTTTCTTT.

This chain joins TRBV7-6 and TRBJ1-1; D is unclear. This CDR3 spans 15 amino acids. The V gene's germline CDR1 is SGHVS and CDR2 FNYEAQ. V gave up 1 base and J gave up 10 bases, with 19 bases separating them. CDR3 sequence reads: CASSLGSSSPLRAFF. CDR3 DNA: TGTGCCAGCAGCTTAGGATCTAGCTCGCCTTTAAGAGCTTTCTTT.

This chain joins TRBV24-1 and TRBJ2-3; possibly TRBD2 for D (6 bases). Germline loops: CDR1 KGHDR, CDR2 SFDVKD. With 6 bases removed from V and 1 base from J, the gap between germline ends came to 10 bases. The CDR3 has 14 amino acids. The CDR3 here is CATSYGGGTDTQYF. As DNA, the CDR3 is TGTGCCACCAGTTACGGCGGGGGCACAGATACGCAGTATTTT.

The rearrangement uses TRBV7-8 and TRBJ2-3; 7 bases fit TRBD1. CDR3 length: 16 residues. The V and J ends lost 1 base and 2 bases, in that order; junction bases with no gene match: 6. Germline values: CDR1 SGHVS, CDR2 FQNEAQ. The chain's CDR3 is CASSLGTGAITDTQYF. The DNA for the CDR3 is TGTGCCAGCAGCTTAGGGACAGGCGCAATCACAGATACGCAGTATTTT.

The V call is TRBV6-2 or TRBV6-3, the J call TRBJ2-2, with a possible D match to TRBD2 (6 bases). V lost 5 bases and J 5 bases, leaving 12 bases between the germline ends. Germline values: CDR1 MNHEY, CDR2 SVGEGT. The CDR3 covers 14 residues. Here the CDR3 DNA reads TGTGCCAGCAGTACCCCAGGGACTACCGGGGAGCTGTTTTTT. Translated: CASSTPGTTGELFF.

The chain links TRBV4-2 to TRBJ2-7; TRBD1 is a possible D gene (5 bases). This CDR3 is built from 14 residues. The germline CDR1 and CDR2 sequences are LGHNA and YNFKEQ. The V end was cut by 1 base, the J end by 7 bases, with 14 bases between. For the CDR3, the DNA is TGTGCCAGCAGCCAAGCACAGGCCCGGTATGAGCAGTACTTC. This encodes CASSQAQARYEQYF.

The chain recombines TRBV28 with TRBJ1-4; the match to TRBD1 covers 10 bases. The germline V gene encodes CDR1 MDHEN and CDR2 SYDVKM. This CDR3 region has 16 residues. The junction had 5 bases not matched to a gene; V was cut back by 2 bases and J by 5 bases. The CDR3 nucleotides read TGTGCCAGCAGTTTAGAGGGACAGGGGATGAATGAAAAACTGTTTTTT. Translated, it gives CASSLEGQGMNEKLFF.

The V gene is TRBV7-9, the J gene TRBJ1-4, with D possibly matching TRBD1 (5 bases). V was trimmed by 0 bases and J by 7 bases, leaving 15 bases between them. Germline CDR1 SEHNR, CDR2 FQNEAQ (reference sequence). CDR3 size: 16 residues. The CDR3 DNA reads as TGTGCCAGCAGCTTAGCGGGGCGAACCTGGGGTGAAAAACTGTTTTTT. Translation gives CASSLAGRTWGEKLFF.

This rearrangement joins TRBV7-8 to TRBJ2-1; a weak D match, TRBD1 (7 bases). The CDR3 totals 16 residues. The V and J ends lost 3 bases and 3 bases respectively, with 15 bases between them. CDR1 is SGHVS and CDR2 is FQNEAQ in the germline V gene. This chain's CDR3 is CASSLIPQGGYNEQFF. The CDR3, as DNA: TGTGCCAGCAGCTTGATCCCCCAGGGGGGCTACAATGAGCAGTTCTTC.

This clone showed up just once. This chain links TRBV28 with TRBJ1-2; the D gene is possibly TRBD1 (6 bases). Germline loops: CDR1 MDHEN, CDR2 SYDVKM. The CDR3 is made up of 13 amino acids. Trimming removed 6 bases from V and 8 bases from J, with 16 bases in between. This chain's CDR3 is CASSRTRGRGYTF. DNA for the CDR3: TGTGCCAGCAGCAGGACCAGGGGTCGAGGCTACACCTTC.

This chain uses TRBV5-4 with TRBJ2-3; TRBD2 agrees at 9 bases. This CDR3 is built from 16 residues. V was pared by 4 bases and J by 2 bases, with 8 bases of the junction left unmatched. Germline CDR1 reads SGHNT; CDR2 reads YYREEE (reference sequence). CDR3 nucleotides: TGTGCCAGCAGCCTCCGACTAGCGGCTCTCACAGATACGCAGTATTTT. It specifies CASSLRLAALTDTQYF.

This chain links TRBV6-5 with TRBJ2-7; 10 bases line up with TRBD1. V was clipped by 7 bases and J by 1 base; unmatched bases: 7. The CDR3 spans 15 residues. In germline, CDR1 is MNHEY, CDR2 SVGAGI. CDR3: CASTRQDRGSYEQYF. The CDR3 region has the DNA TGTGCCAGCACTAGACAGGACAGGGGGTCCTACGAGCAGTACTTC.

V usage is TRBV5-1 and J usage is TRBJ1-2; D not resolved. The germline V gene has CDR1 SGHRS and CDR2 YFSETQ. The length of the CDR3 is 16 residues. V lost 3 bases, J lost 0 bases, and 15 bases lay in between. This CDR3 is CASSSRPDAANYGYTF. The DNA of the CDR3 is TGCGCCAGCAGCTCCCGGCCAGATGCGGCTAACTATGGCTACACCTTC.

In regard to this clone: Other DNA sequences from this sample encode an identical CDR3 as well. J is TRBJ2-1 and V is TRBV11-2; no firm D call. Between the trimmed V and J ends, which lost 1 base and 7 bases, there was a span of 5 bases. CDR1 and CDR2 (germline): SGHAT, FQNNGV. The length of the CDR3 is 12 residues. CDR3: CASSLGRNEQFF. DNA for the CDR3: TGTGCCAGCAGCTTAGGCAGAAATGAGCAGTTCTTC.